This T cell receptor beta chain is from a study of T cell repertoires in cytomegalovirus infection. This CDR3 has 14 residues. The germline CDR1 and CDR2 sequences are MNHEY and SVGAGI. V dropped 5 bases and J dropped 0 bases, with 7 bases sitting between them. MiXCR, run by TCRdb on the reads, gives a single entry per CDR3 protein. Of 740,000 or so distinct CDR3 sequences listed, less than 40% are singletons. This clonotype was found a few times. Sequencing was done on a sample of PBMCs. The receptor was isolated from a human donor in good health (CMV status not recorded). Some clones in this sample may be carry-over from other donors' samples. This rearrangement joins TRBV6-5 to TRBJ2-2; D is unresolved. CDR3 nucleotide sequence: TGTGCCAGCAGTCCCCTAGCGAACACCGGGGAGCTGTTTTTT. It translates to CASSPLANTGELFF.